These 18 T cell receptor beta chains were sequenced from one sample in a study of vaccination and CD4 T cells after COVID-19. Cultured CD4+ T cells had their DNA profiled by the Oncomine TCR Beta short-read assay. TCRdb passed the PCR reads through MiXCR, listing each CDR3 protein once. The repertoire holds approximately 14,000 distinct CDR3 sequences, with 21% as singletons. Their antigens remain unidentified. Indicated treatment: approximately 10-day PBMC culture with coronavirus spike peptide pools or control peptides (ViraFEST assay). Sequenced material: CD4+ T cells from blood, cultured in vitro, taken before SARS-CoV-2 vaccination. The receptor source for this set is a human donor who received a COVID-19 vaccine.

The rearrangement joins TRBV10-2 to TRBJ1-1; D unresolved. Germline CDR1 and CDR2: WSHSY and SAAADI. The V gene lost 6 bases and the J gene lost 0 bases, with 11 bases spanning the gap. The CDR3 is 14 amino acids. The CDR3 region has the DNA TGCGCCAGCAGGGAGATACAGATGAACACTGAAGCTTTCTTT. It specifies CASREIQMNTEAFF.

This clonotype ranks as medium-sized. J is TRBJ1-5 and V is TRBV19; perhaps TRBD1 as D (5 bases). Germline V gene sequence: CDR1 LNHDA, CDR2 SQIVND (reference sequence). The CDR3 totals 16 residues. V dropped 3 bases and J dropped 2 bases, with 14 bases sitting between them. This chain's CDR3 is CASSIRAVQGNQPQHF. In nucleotides, the CDR3 is TGTGCCAGTAGTATCAGGGCGGTACAGGGCAATCAGCCCCAGCATTTT.

The V call is TRBV19, the J call TRBJ2-5; 11 nucleotides agree with TRBD1. The CDR3 has 14 residues. The trim removed 5 bases at V and 5 bases at J, leaving 4 bases unmatched. Germline CDR1 and CDR2: LNHDA and SQIVND (reference sequence). CDR3 loop: CASSVDRGRETQYF. CDR3 DNA sequence: TGTGCCAGTAGTGTGGACAGGGGGCGGGAGACCCAGTACTTC.

This clonotype has more than one count but fewer than ten. This rearrangement joins TRBV7-3 to TRBJ2-1, with D uncertain. The ends were cut back, 3 bases at V and 7 bases at J, with 7 bases in the middle. The CDR3 sequence is 12 residues long. The germline V gene encodes CDR1 SGHTA and CDR2 FQGTGA. Written as DNA, the CDR3 is TGTGCCAGCAGCTTCGCTGGTAATGAGCAGTTCTTC. Translating it yields CASSFAGNEQFF.

This clonotype was seen more than once but under ten times. CDR3 DNA sequence: TGTGCCATCAGTGAGTCCCAACTCACAGATACGCAGTATTTT. Its protein product is CAISESQLTDTQYF. The V call is TRBV10-3, the J call TRBJ2-3; no clear D. Germline loops: CDR1 ENHRY, CDR2 SYGVKD. V gave up 0 bases and J gave up 2 bases, with 6 bases separating them. This CDR3 comprises 14 residues.

V usage is TRBV5-4 and J usage is TRBJ1-1, with TRBD1 as a possible D gene (5 bases). The germline V and J ends were trimmed by 3 bases and 3 bases, with 12 bases remaining between them. The germline V gene has CDR1 SGHNT and CDR2 YYREEE (reference sequence). The CDR3 consists of 14 residues. CDR3 DNA sequence: TGTGCCAGCAGCTCATCTACAGGAGACACTGAAGCTTTCTTT. Its translation is CASSSSTGDTEAFF.

The V gene is TRBV30, the J gene TRBJ2-2; tentatively, D is TRBD2 (5 bases). Germline CDR1 is GTSNPN and CDR2 is SVGIG (reference sequence). V lost 0 bases to trimming and J lost 1 base, with 12 bases between them. The CDR3 totals 16 residues. The CDR3 here is CAWSVAAGGNTGELFF. The CDR3 DNA follows: TGTGCCTGGAGTGTTGCAGCAGGAGGGAACACCGGGGAGCTGTTTTTT.

The genes are TRBV12-3 or TRBV12-4 and TRBJ1-6, with TRBD1 matching 12 bases. The CDR3 contains 19 residues. Trimming took 1 base from V and 0 from J; bases not matched to a gene: 4. CDR3 in DNA: TGTGCCAGCAGTTTAGTGGCGGGACAGGGGGCCTCCTATAATTCACCCCTCCACTTT. This sequence encodes CASSLVAGQGASYNSPLHF.

This clonotype was detected a few times. V gene TRBV6-1 combines with J gene TRBJ1-3; tentatively, D is TRBD1 (5 bases). CDR1 and CDR2 (germline): MNHNS, SASEGT. V was trimmed by 2 bases and J by 0 bases, leaving 11 bases between them. The CDR3 is 16 amino acids. As DNA, the CDR3 is TGTGCCAGCAGTGAAAGGGCTCAGGGCTCTGGAAACACCATATATTTT. As protein: CASSERAQGSGNTIYF.

The V gene is TRBV12-3 or TRBV12-4, the J gene TRBJ1-2, with TRBD1 matching 7 bases. The CDR3 extends over 15 amino acids. V lost 3 bases and J lost 6; bases outside the gene matches: 10. The CDR3 reads CASSFTGVLRDGYTF. CDR3 DNA: TGTGCCAGCAGTTTCACAGGGGTATTACGTGATGGCTACACCTTC.

V usage is TRBV18 and J usage is TRBJ1-1; tentatively, D is TRBD1 (5 bases). Germline V gene sequence: CDR1 KGHSH, CDR2 LQKENI. V lost 4 bases and J 4 bases, leaving 16 bases between the germline ends. This CDR3 comprises 15 residues. CDR3 in amino acids: CASSQVAGMFTEAFF. Here the CDR3 DNA reads TGTGCCAGCTCACAGGTAGCAGGGATGTTCACTGAAGCTTTCTTT.

This chain uses TRBV25-1 with TRBJ1-1; TRBD1 is a possible D gene (5 bases). V lost 3 bases and J lost 0, with 8 bases in between. Germline CDR1 and CDR2: MGHDK and SYGVNS. The CDR3 totals 14 residues. CDR3 region: CASSETTVNTEAFF. DNA for the CDR3: TGTGCCAGCAGTGAGACGACAGTGAACACTGAAGCTTTCTTT. The whole variable domain, remainder taken from reference TRBV25-1 and TRBJ1-1, is EADIYQTPRYLVIGTGKKITLECSQTMGHDKMYWYQQDPGMELHLIHYSYGVNSTEKGDLSSESTVSRIRTEHFPLTLESARPSHTSQYLCASSETTVNTEAFFGQGTRLTVV.

This clonotype has more than one count but fewer than ten. The chain has TRBV12-3 or TRBV12-4 and TRBJ2-5; 7 bases align to TRBD1. This CDR3 region has 14 residues. V shed 6 bases and J 5 bases; nucleotides not matched to a gene: 9. The CDR3 region has the DNA TGTGCCAGCAGCTCCAGCACAGGGGCGGAGACCCAGTACTTC. It specifies CASSSSTGAETQYF.

For this clonotype: The germline gene is not matched at one end of the junction; a read error may be the cause. The gene calls are TRBV20-1 and TRBJ2-5; 8 nucleotides agree with TRBD2. The CDR3 totals 14 residues. Germline V gene lookup returns CDR1 DFQATT and CDR2 SNEGSKA (reference sequence). The chain's CDR3 is CSARDASGWETQYF. Here the CDR3 DNA reads TGCAGTGCAAGAGACGCTAGCGGGTGGGAGACCCAGTACTTC.

This chain links TRBV18 with TRBJ1-4; D is perhaps TRBD1 (5 bases). This CDR3 has 16 amino acids. CDR1 KGHSH and CDR2 LQKENI come from the germline V gene. Deletions cut 6 bases from V and 4 bases from J, with 18 bases between. The CDR3 loop is CASSIRRDYDNEKLFF. Written as DNA, the CDR3 is TGTGCCAGCTCTATCCGGAGGGACTATGATAATGAAAAACTGTTTTTT.

The rearrangement uses TRBV5-4 and TRBJ2-1; perhaps TRBD2 as D (7 bases). The V gene lost 2 bases and the J gene lost 4 bases, with 13 bases spanning the gap. Looked up from germline, CDR1 is SGHNT and CDR2 is YYREEE (reference sequence). The CDR3 is 15 residues long. The CDR3 sequence: CASSLGGGSYNEQFF. Written as DNA, the CDR3 is TGTGCCAGCAGCTTAGGGGGGGGGAGTTACAATGAGCAGTTCTTC.

The rearrangement joins TRBV5-1 to TRBJ2-5; 11 positions match TRBD2. V shed 0 bases and J 2 bases; nucleotides not matched to a gene: 6. The CDR3 extends over 17 amino acids. Germline-derived CDR1 and CDR2 are SGHRS and YFSETQ. CDR3 nucleotides: TGCGCCAGCAGCTTGGGGGGCACTAGCGGGGGTCAAGAGACCCAGTACTTC. Translating it yields CASSLGGTSGGQETQYF. The full variable domain, rest sourced from reference TRBV5-1 and TRBJ2-5, is KAGVTQTPRYLIKTRGQQVTLSCSPISGHRSVSWYQQTPGQGLQFLFEYFSETQRNKGNFPGRFSGRQFSNSRSEMNVSTLELGDSALYLCASSLGGTSGGQETQYFGPGTRLLVL.

This chain links TRBV7-2 with TRBJ2-5; 8 bases agree with TRBD2. The CDR3 has 14 residues. V lost 6 bases, J lost 5 bases, and 8 bases stayed unmatched. The germline V gene has CDR1 SGHTA and CDR2 FQGNSA. The CDR3 bases are TGTGCCAGCAGTACGGGGGGGGGCTGGGAGACCCAGTACTTC. It codes for CASSTGGGWETQYF.